These 4 T cell receptor beta chains originate from one sample sequenced in a study of metastatic and nonmetastatic thyroid tumors. TCRdb re-clonotyped the PCR reads through MiXCR. Of roughly 40,000 clones detected, about 18% appear once; the ten largest clones hold roughly 6.2%. Every patient was untreated before thyroid surgery. What was sequenced was blood. The receptors were sampled from a male donor with papillary thyroid cancer or a benign thyroid nodule (not recorded which). Some clones in this sample may be carry-over from other donors' samples.

This clone appeared many times. The gene calls are TRBV24-1 and TRBJ2-7, with D maybe TRBD1 (5 bases). CDR1 KGHDR and CDR2 SFDVKD come from the germline V gene. Trimming shortened V by 7 bases and J by 0 bases, and 15 bases separated the two germline ends. The CDR3 has 15 residues. The CDR3 DNA sequence: TGTGCCACCAGCCCCGGAGACAGCAGCTCCTACGAGCAGTACTTC. This translates into CATSPGDSSSYEQYF.

The table lists this clone with many counts. This chain connects TRBV20-1 to TRBJ2-3, with D possibly being TRBD2 (6 bases). This CDR3 is built from 16 residues. Germline CDR1 is DFQATT and CDR2 is SNEGSKA (reference sequence). The V and J ends lost 0 bases and 1 base respectively, with 14 bases between them. DNA for the CDR3: TGCAGTGCTAGAGATTACTTTAGCGGACGCACAGATACGCAGTATTTT. Its protein product is CSARDYFSGRTDTQYF.

This clone is medium-sized. The rearrangement joins TRBV6-5 to TRBJ2-7, with D possibly TRBD1 on 6 matching bases. CDR1 is MNHEY, CDR2 SVGAGI, per germline. This CDR3 is 17 amino acids long. V lost 0 bases and J 2 bases, leaving 17 bases between the germline ends. The DNA for the CDR3 is TGTGCCAGCAGTTACTCCACGACAGGCCGAGTCACCTACGAGCAGTACTTC. Protein sequence: CASSYSTTGRVTYEQYF.

The rearrangement links TRBV14 to TRBJ2-7; 7 bases are shared with TRBD1. V gave up 3 bases and J gave up 5 bases; unmatched junction bases: 7. CDR1 and CDR2 (germline): SGHDN, FVKESK. The CDR3 runs 14 residues. The CDR3 DNA is TGTGCCAGCAGCCAGAGGGGGCCCACACACGAGCAGTACTTC. It encodes CASSQRGPTHEQYF.